This T cell receptor (beta chain) was obtained from a study of blood T cell repertoires in COVID-19. Study background: Samples taken during acute and convalescent COVID-19 were collected in the United States, Italy and Spain. Nucleic acid was either cDNA or gDNA, and it came from T cells, B-cell-depleted T cells, or PBMCs.

Per the original methods: Reference gene primer amplification gave nucleated cell count estimates. The method was immunoSEQ multiplex PCR; TCRdb's version includes in-frame clones alone and lacks a portion of them. Clonal size and the V and J genes are those of that table, whereas D and trimming came from the DNA. The sample includes about 440,000 clones, roughly 87% of them seen just once. Two negative PCRs, clearance, or symptom resolution were required of recovered Cohort 3 donors. The TCR sequence derives from a young man who had recovered from COVID-19. Sequencing was carried out using PBMCs or T cells enriched from blood (not recorded which).

The CDR3 reads CASSILSNQPQHF. The CDR3 bases are TGTGCCAGCAGTATACTAAGCAATCAGCCCCAGCATTTT. The genes are TRBV28 and TRBJ1-5, with D hard to call. The V gene's germline CDR1 is MDHEN and CDR2 SYDVKM. With 5 bases removed from V and 1 base from J, the gap between germline ends came to 6 bases. The CDR3 is made up of 13 amino acids.